Below, 28 T cell receptor beta chains from the same sample are listed, as sequenced in a study of blood T cell repertoires in COVID-19. Here immunoSEQ multiplex PCR was the method, and the copy in TCRdb shows in-frame clones only, minus some. The sample has fewer than 350,000 clones, roughly 89% seen once. The specimen was PBMCs or T cells enriched from blood (not recorded which). The receptors come from a woman aged 18-30 years with acute COVID-19.

The V and J genes are TRBV27 and TRBJ2-5; TRBD2 agrees at 8 bases. CDR3 length: 16 residues. With V trimmed by 3 bases and J by 3 bases, 9 bases remained unmatched. Germline loops: CDR1 MNHEY, CDR2 SMNVEV (reference sequence). In nucleotides, the CDR3 is TGTGCCAGCAGTTTTCGACCTTCGACTAGCGAAGAGACCCAGTACTTC. This sequence encodes CASSFRPSTSEETQYF.

The chain uses TRBV11-2 and TRBJ1-5; 10 bases map to TRBD1. The J segment lost 2 bases and the V segment lost 5 bases, leaving 3 bases of the junction unmatched. The CDR3 loop spans 15 amino acids. The germline CDR1 and CDR2 sequences are SGHAT and FQNNGV. The chain's CDR3 is CASSLTGGGNQPQHF. CDR3 DNA sequence: TGTGCCAGCAGCCTGACAGGGGGCGGCAATCAGCCCCAGCATTTT.

This chain joins TRBV5-1 and TRBJ2-7, with TRBD2 matching over 7 bases. Germline V gene data show CDR1 as SGHRS and CDR2 as YFSETQ. V was clipped by 4 bases and J by 3 bases; unmatched bases: 7. CDR3 size: 14 residues. CDR3 nucleotide sequence: TGCGCCAGCAGCCTTCTGGGACTACACTACGAGCAGTACTTC. Its protein product is CASSLLGLHYEQYF. The whole variable domain, filled in from reference TRBV5-1 and TRBJ2-7, reads KAGVTQTPRYLIKTRGQQVTLSCSPISGHRSVSWYQQTPGQGLQFLFEYFSETQRNKGNFPGRFSGRQFSNSRSEMNVSTLELGDSALYLCASSLLGLHYEQYFGPGTRLTVT.

The rearrangement joins TRBV6-5 to TRBJ2-5; 7 nucleotides agree with TRBD2. There are 16 residues in the CDR3. The germline gives CDR1 MNHEY, CDR2 SVGAGI. V lost 0 bases to trimming and J lost 5 bases; unmatched junction nucleotides: 9. CDR3 DNA sequence: TGTGCCAGCAGTTACTCCCTGCGGGAGATGGGGGAGACCCAGTACTTC. Its protein is CASSYSLREMGETQYF.

This chain connects TRBV7-2 to TRBJ1-6; 7 bases fit TRBD1. CDR1 and CDR2 from the germline V gene are SGHTA and FQGNSA. This CDR3 spans 15 amino acids. V lost 5 bases and J lost 13; bases outside the gene matches: 14. The CDR3 protein is CASSRATGFGSPLHF. The DNA for the CDR3 is TGTGCCAGCAGCAGGGCGACAGGGTTCGGTTCCCCCCTCCACTTT.

J is TRBJ1-1 and V is TRBV10-2; D not certain. The CDR3 loop spans 10 amino acids. The V end was cut by 3 bases, the J end by 8 bases, with 4 bases between. Germline-derived CDR1 and CDR2 are WSHSY and SAAADI. CDR3 bases: TGCGCCAGCAGTGATACAGAAGCTTTCTTT. It yields the protein CASSDTEAFF.

This sequence joins TRBV7-9 and TRBJ2-3; a possible D gene is TRBD1 (5 bases). Germline lookup yields CDR1 SEHNR and CDR2 FQNEAQ (reference sequence). V was pared by 6 bases and J by 5 bases, with 9 bases between. The CDR3 has 12 residues. This CDR3 reads CASSPRGDTQYF. The CDR3, as DNA: TGTGCCAGCAGTCCAAGGGGAGATACGCAGTATTTT.

The V call is TRBV10-2, the J call TRBJ1-3; tentative D call: TRBD1 (5 bases). The ends were cut back, 6 bases at V and 2 bases at J, with 11 bases in the middle. The CDR3 has 14 amino acids. Germline CDR1 reads WSHSY; CDR2 reads SAAADI. This CDR3 reads CASSGSGPGNTIYF. The DNA of the CDR3 is TGCGCCAGCAGCGGTTCAGGGCCTGGAAACACCATATATTTT.

Note on this clone: At one boundary the junction diverges from the germline segment, which might be a read error. This chain uses TRBV7-2 with TRBJ2-3; 7 bases align to TRBD2. Looked up from germline, CDR1 is SGHTA and CDR2 is FQGNSA. There are 19 residues in the CDR3. The CDR3 coding sequence is TGTGCCAGCAGCCGGTCTTTGGGGATTCCGGGAGGACCCACACATACGCAGTATTTT. Its translation: CASSRSLGIPGGPTHTQYF.

The V and J genes are TRBV7-8 and TRBJ2-5, with TRBD1 matching 8 bases. The CDR3 length is 15 residues. Germline V gene sequence: CDR1 SGHVS, CDR2 FQNEAQ. The J segment lost 5 bases and the V segment lost 4 bases, leaving 9 bases of the junction unmatched. The CDR3 DNA reads TGTGCCAGCAGCTCGGACAGGGCCCACCGGGAGACCCAGTACTTC. It yields the protein CASSSDRAHRETQYF.

The chain is built from TRBV6-5 and TRBJ1-5; D unclear. This CDR3 is 14 amino acids long. V gave up 6 bases and J gave up 0 bases, with 9 bases separating them. Per the germline V gene, CDR1 is MNHEY and CDR2 is SVGAGI. The CDR3 DNA follows: TGTGCCAGCAGAGAGCTAAATAGCAATCAGCCCCAGCATTTT. It translates to CASRELNSNQPQHF.

The chain combines TRBV5-4 with TRBJ2-1; TRBD2 matches 12 bases. The length of the CDR3 is 16 residues. Germline V CDR1 and CDR2: SGHNT, YYREEE (reference sequence). V was clipped by 0 bases and J by 10 bases; unmatched bases: 8. The CDR3 region has the DNA TGTGCCAGCAGCTTGGAGGCGCTAGCGGGAGGGTACGAGCAGTTCTTC. Its translation is CASSLEALAGGYEQFF.

The CDR3 DNA sequence: TGTGCCAGCAGCCTAACCGGGACAGCTACCCTCATGAACACTGAAGCTTTCTTT. It translates to CASSLTGTATLMNTEAFF. This sequence joins TRBV7-9 and TRBJ1-1; TRBD1 agrees at 7 bases. The CDR3 contains 18 residues. The germline V gene has CDR1 SEHNR and CDR2 FQNEAQ (reference sequence). J gave up 0 bases and V 5 bases, and 15 bases lay outside the gene matches.

This chain uses TRBV6-1 with TRBJ1-2; D is undetermined. There are 13 residues in the CDR3. V lost 3 bases to trimming and J lost 3 bases, with 8 bases between them. Per germline, CDR1 MNHNS and CDR2 SASEGT. CDR3 coding DNA: TGTGCCAGCAGTGACCGGCAGGACTATGGCTACACCTTC. It is translated as CASSDRQDYGYTF.

The rearrangement uses TRBV29-1 and TRBJ2-5; D possibly corresponds to TRBD1 (6 bases). The CDR3 is 12 residues long. Germline CDR1 SQVTM, CDR2 ANQGSEA. V dropped 7 bases and J dropped 5 bases, with 14 bases sitting between them. CDR3 DNA: TGCAGCGGCAGAACAGGGATGGAGACCCAGTACTTC. Translated: CSGRTGMETQYF.

The chain recombines TRBV29-1 with TRBJ1-2; 7 bases align to TRBD1. The CDR3 totals 12 residues. V gave up 6 bases and J gave up 4 bases; unmatched junction bases: 5. Germline V CDR1 and CDR2: SQVTM, ANQGSEA. This CDR3 reads CSVLRQGYGYTF. CDR3 in DNA: TGCAGCGTGCTGAGACAGGGCTATGGCTACACCTTC.

This rearrangement joins TRBV6-5 to TRBJ1-2; TRBD1 is a possible D gene (5 bases). The V gene's germline CDR1 is MNHEY and CDR2 SVGAGI. Trimming shortened V by 0 bases and J by 3 bases, and 11 bases separated the two germline ends. The CDR3 sequence is 15 residues long. The chain's CDR3 is CASSYSPTVDYGYTF. The CDR3 nucleotides read TGTGCCAGCAGTTACTCCCCGACAGTGGACTATGGCTACACCTTC.

The chain couples TRBV29-1 to TRBJ2-3; TRBD2 aligns across 9 bases. CDR1 and CDR2 (germline): SQVTM, ANQGSEA. V trimming: 4 bases; J trimming: 6 bases; junction bases outside the gene matches: 8. The CDR3 has 14 amino acids. This chain's CDR3 is CSVALAGQLDTQYF. The CDR3 nucleotides are TGCAGCGTTGCTCTAGCGGGACAGCTGGATACGCAGTATTTT.

For the CDR3, the DNA is TGCAGCGTGCAACGGGGTTCCTATGGCTACACCTTC. Its translation is CSVQRGSYGYTF. The chain has TRBV29-1 and TRBJ1-2; D gene ambiguous. V dropped 6 bases and J dropped 4 bases, with 12 bases sitting between them. Germline CDR1 reads SQVTM; CDR2 reads ANQGSEA. CDR3 length: 12 amino acids.

This chain links TRBV4-3 with TRBJ1-5, with a possible D match to TRBD1 (6 bases). V was clipped by 1 base and J by 5 bases, with 12 bases between them. The CDR3 totals 15 residues. From germline, CDR1 is LGHNA and CDR2 YSLEER. For the CDR3, the DNA is TGCGCCAGCAGCCAAGGGTCAGGGGTATATCAGCCCCAGCATTTT. This sequence encodes CASSQGSGVYQPQHF.

The gene calls are TRBV7-2 and TRBJ2-1, with TRBD2 matching 9 bases. The CDR3 totals 15 residues. V dropped 0 bases and J dropped 7; count of bases not matched to a gene: 4. Germline values: CDR1 SGHTA, CDR2 FQGNSA. Here the CDR3 reads CASSLAWGLANEQFF. The CDR3 coding sequence is TGTGCCAGCAGCTTAGCGTGGGGACTAGCAAATGAGCAGTTCTTC.

This clone was seen once. The chain joins TRBV11-2 to TRBJ2-2; D is possibly TRBD2 (6 bases). V dropped 1 base and J dropped 8 bases, with 17 bases sitting between them. Germline V gives CDR1 SGHAT, CDR2 FQNNGV. This CDR3 is built from 16 residues. The CDR3: CASSLVSPGVRGELFF. Here the CDR3 DNA reads TGTGCCAGCAGCTTAGTGAGTCCGGGAGTGCGTGGGGAGCTGTTTTTT. Looking up the rest from reference TRBV11-2 and TRBJ2-2 gives the full variable domain: EAGVAQSPRYKIIEKRQSVAFWCNPISGHATLYWYQQILGQGPKLLIQFQNNGVVDDSQLPKDRFSAERLKGVDSTLKIQPAKLEDSAVYLCASSLVSPGVRGELFFGEGSRLTVL.

The V and J genes are TRBV7-9 and TRBJ2-5; 7 nucleotides line up with TRBD2. V gave up 1 base and J gave up 2 bases; unmatched junction bases: 7. In germline, CDR1 is SEHNR, CDR2 FQNEAQ (reference sequence). The CDR3 totals 16 residues. Written as DNA, the CDR3 is TGTGCCAGCAGCTTAGGTCCTAGCGGAGTACAAGAGACCCAGTACTTC. Amino acids: CASSLGPSGVQETQYF.

The rearrangement uses TRBV28 and TRBJ2-7; a weak D match, TRBD1 (6 bases). V dropped 3 bases and J dropped 4 bases, with 10 bases sitting between them. This CDR3 has 13 amino acids. Germline CDR1 is MDHEN and CDR2 is SYDVKM. Here the CDR3 reads CASSFTRGYEQYF. The CDR3 DNA reads as TGTGCCAGCAGTTTTACCAGGGGTTACGAGCAGTACTTC. Full variable domain (missing parts from reference TRBV28 and TRBJ2-7): DVKVTQSSRYLVKRTGEKVFLECVQDMDHENMFWYRQDPGLGLRLIYFSYDVKMKEKGDIPEGYSVSREKKERFSLILESASTNQTSMYLCASSFTRGYEQYFGPGTRLTVT.

The J gene is TRBJ2-7, the V gene TRBV2; possible D gene TRBD1, 5 bases. V was pared by 8 bases and J by 5 bases, with 13 bases between. CDR1 SNHLY and CDR2 FYNNEI come from the germline V gene. The CDR3 has 12 residues. CDR3 DNA: TGTGCCAGCCTCGAGTCAGGGAACGAGCAGTACTTC. It codes for CASLESGNEQYF.

CDR3 amino acids: CASSFIDRGPGELFF. DNA for the CDR3: TGTGCCAGCAGTTTCATAGACAGGGGCCCCGGGGAGCTGTTTTTT. The chain joins TRBV27 to TRBJ2-2; 8 nucleotides match TRBD1. Germline lookup yields CDR1 MNHEY and CDR2 SMNVEV (reference sequence). This CDR3 region has 15 residues. Trimming took 3 bases from V and 6 from J; bases not matched to a gene: 6.

The gene calls are TRBV7-2 and TRBJ2-3; the D is unclear. CDR3 length: 13 amino acids. V dropped 3 bases and J dropped 6 bases, with 10 bases sitting between them. Per the germline V gene, CDR1 is SGHTA and CDR2 is FQGNSA. CDR3 loop: CASSLLSGDTQYF. In nucleotides, the CDR3 is TGTGCCAGCAGCTTGCTCTCCGGGGATACGCAGTATTTT.

V and J are TRBV2 and TRBJ1-5, with D possibly matching TRBD1 (5 bases). CDR3 length: 17 amino acids. V lost 7 bases, J lost 2 bases, and 21 bases lay in between. CDR1 is SNHLY, CDR2 FYNNEI, per germline. The CDR3 coding sequence is TGTGCCAGCAAAACCCGGGTTGGGGGGGGTGGCAATCAGCCCCAGCATTTT. Encoded protein: CASKTRVGGGGNQPQHF.